Sequencing of this T cell receptor (beta chain) was carried out in a study of cytomegalovirus exposure and HLA in healthy donors. Study-level points and caveats: Relative to equally common others, HLA-associated TCR beta chains showed greater clonal expansion in a later analysis. Across donors, sequencing depth was assumed by presence/absence analyses to be roughly uniform. The study carried out a later analysis of TCR beta sequences. It associated around 17,000 of them with specific HLA alleles at a false discovery rate of 0.05.

As to this clone: Its antigen is currently unknown.

From germline, CDR1 is SGHRS and CDR2 YFSETQ. The CDR3 spans 14 residues. With 1 base removed from V and 1 base from J, the gap between germline ends came to 8 bases. The PCR was carried out with 60 Vbeta primers and 13 Jbeta primers. Assay: immunoSEQ multiplex PCR; the TCRdb copy retains only in-frame clones and omits some. The sample table includes under 150,000 clones. This chain uses TRBV5-1 with TRBJ2-5, with D possibly matching TRBD1 (6 bases). Material: PBMCs. The clonotype was recovered from a woman in her fifties or sixties in good health and CMV-seronegative. The CDR3 DNA reads TGCGCCAGCAGCTTGACAGGGACCCAAGAGACCCAGTACTTC. Its translation: CASSLTGTQETQYF.